These 26 T cell receptor beta chains originate from one sample sequenced in a study of siplizumab effects on memory and regulatory T cells. Here immunoSEQ multiplex PCR was the method, and the copy in TCRdb shows in-frame clones only, minus some. The table has around 61,000 clones, 95% to 98% seen once. Source material: naive CD8+ T cells sorted from blood. These TCRs come from a human donor in good health.

The chain uses TRBV7-9 and TRBJ2-7; D gene unclear. V lost 1 base to trimming and J lost 7 bases, with 11 bases between them. Germline values: CDR1 SEHNR, CDR2 FQNEAQ (reference sequence). There are 13 residues in the CDR3. DNA of the CDR3: TGTGCCAGCAGCTTAGTGAGTCTCCGGGAGCAGTACTTC. Protein product: CASSLVSLREQYF.

V is TRBV7-9 and J is TRBJ2-5; possibly TRBD1 or TRBD2 for D (5 bases each). This CDR3 is built from 13 residues. Germline V gene sequence: CDR1 SEHNR, CDR2 FQNEAQ (reference sequence). V lost 5 bases and J 1 base, leaving 8 bases between the germline ends. CDR3 sequence reads: CASSRGVQETQYF. For the CDR3, the DNA is TGTGCCAGCAGCCGGGGCGTCCAAGAGACCCAGTACTTC. Combining the CDR3 with reference TRBV7-9 and TRBJ2-5 gives the whole variable domain DTGVSQNPRHKITKRGQNVTFRCDPISEHNRLYWYRQTLGQGPEFLTYFQNEAQLEKSRLLSDRFSAERPKGSFSTLEIQRTEQGDSAMYLCASSRGVQETQYFGPGTRLLVL.

The chain has TRBV19 and TRBJ2-7; 9 bases line up with TRBD1. This CDR3 is 13 amino acids long. The trim removed 7 bases at V and 7 bases at J, leaving 8 bases unmatched. From germline, CDR1 is LNHDA and CDR2 SQIVND (reference sequence). As DNA, the CDR3 is TGTGCCAGTACCCCGACAGGGGGGGATGAGCAGTACTTC. Encoded protein: CASTPTGGDEQYF.

The V call is TRBV4-1, the J call TRBJ2-7; no clear D gene. Germline CDR1 and CDR2: MGHRA and YSYEKL. The CDR3 loop spans 15 amino acids. V dropped 0 bases and J dropped 3 bases, with 12 bases sitting between them. The CDR3, as DNA: TGCGCCAGCAGCCAAGAACGCCGGCAGAACTACGAGCAGTACTTC. It yields the protein CASSQERRQNYEQYF.

This chain uses TRBV7-6 with TRBJ2-1; the D is unclear. Germline CDR1 is SGHVS and CDR2 is FNYEAQ. V was pared by 5 bases and J by 12 bases, with 17 bases between. This CDR3 is built from 13 residues. In nucleotides, the CDR3 is TGTGCCAGCAGCCCAAAGCTAGGGTTTCTGCAGTTCTTC. The encoded protein is CASSPKLGFLQFF.

The chain carries TRBV4-1 and TRBJ2-4; D remains ambiguous. The length of the CDR3 is 15 residues. The germline gives CDR1 MGHRA, CDR2 YSYEKL. V lost 1 base to trimming and J lost 1 base, with 8 bases between them. Here the CDR3 DNA reads TGCGCCAGCAGCCAAGTAGTAGGGGCCAAAAACATTCAGTACTTC. It yields the protein CASSQVVGAKNIQYF.

This chain joins TRBV7-2 and TRBJ2-7; 9 bases are a match to TRBD1. This CDR3 is 16 amino acids long. With V trimmed by 5 bases and J by 3 bases, 11 bases remained unmatched. Germline-derived CDR1 and CDR2 are SGHTA and FQGNSA. The DNA for the CDR3 is TGTGCCAGCAGCCTCCCCCGGGACAGGGAGGTCTACGAGCAGTACTTC. Translating it yields CASSLPRDREVYEQYF.

V gene TRBV4-3 combines with J gene TRBJ2-7; D is possibly TRBD1 (5 bases). Germline V gene data show CDR1 as LGHNA and CDR2 as YSLEER. The CDR3 sequence is 18 residues long. Trimming took 1 base from V and 4 from J, leaving 23 bases between them. The CDR3: CASSQVAQVQGNWYEQYF. The CDR3, as DNA: TGCGCCAGCAGCCAAGTGGCCCAGGTGCAGGGTAATTGGTACGAGCAGTACTTC.

The chain recombines TRBV30 with TRBJ1-1; D might be TRBD1 (5 bases). Trimming removed 0 bases from V and 6 bases from J, with 8 bases in between. The CDR3 consists of 12 residues. Germline V gene lookup returns CDR1 GTSNPN and CDR2 SVGIG (reference sequence). The CDR3 loop reads CAWSVRVPEAFF. The CDR3 DNA follows: TGTGCCTGGAGTGTCAGGGTTCCTGAAGCTTTCTTT.

This chain links TRBV14 with TRBJ2-5, with D possibly matching TRBD2 (6 bases). The CDR3 is 18 amino acids. V was trimmed by 4 bases and J by 1 base, leaving 22 bases between them. CDR1 is SGHDN, CDR2 FVKESK, per germline. CDR3 nucleotides: TGTGCCAGCAGCCTCAACGGAGGGGTAAGAGCCCCCCAAGAGACCCAGTACTTC. It is translated as CASSLNGGVRAPQETQYF.

The rearrangement joins TRBV11-2 to TRBJ2-7; 11 bases map to TRBD1. This CDR3 comprises 15 residues. Germline CDR1 and CDR2: SGHAT and FQNNGV. Trimming at V came to 5 bases and at J to 0 bases, leaving 3 bases not matched to a gene. This chain's CDR3 is CASSQGQGGSYEQYF. In DNA, the CDR3 is TGTGCCAGCAGCCAGGGACAGGGGGGCTCCTACGAGCAGTACTTC.

The chain carries TRBV5-1 and TRBJ2-7; 9 positions match TRBD2. Per germline, CDR1 SGHRS and CDR2 YFSETQ. V was pared by 3 bases and J by 0 bases, with 1 base of the junction left unmatched. The length of the CDR3 is 14 residues. CDR3 amino acids: CASSSAGGSYEQYF. In nucleotides, the CDR3 is TGCGCCAGCAGCTCAGCGGGAGGCTCCTACGAGCAGTACTTC. Full variable domain (rest looked up from reference TRBV5-1 and TRBJ2-7): KAGVTQTPRYLIKTRGQQVTLSCSPISGHRSVSWYQQTPGQGLQFLFEYFSETQRNKGNFPGRFSGRQFSNSRSEMNVSTLELGDSALYLCASSSAGGSYEQYFGPGTRLTVT.

V usage is TRBV7-2 and J usage is TRBJ2-3, with D hard to call. The CDR3 is 14 amino acids. Germline V gene lookup returns CDR1 SGHTA and CDR2 FQGNSA. Trimming pared 4 bases from V and 3 bases from J, leaving 11 bases between. CDR3 DNA sequence: TGTGCCAGCAGCTCCTTAGTCAGAACAGATACGCAGTATTTT. As protein: CASSSLVRTDTQYF.

The genes are TRBV6-5 and TRBJ2-7; 10 bases are shared with TRBD2. This CDR3 comprises 15 residues. Germline CDR1 and CDR2: MNHEY and SVGAGI. After removal of 5 bases from V and 4 bases from J, the junction contained 8 bases not matched to a gene. Here the CDR3 reads CASSPVAGGFYEQYF. CDR3 in DNA: TGTGCCAGCAGTCCCGTAGCGGGAGGTTTTTACGAGCAGTACTTC.

The CDR3: CASSLKPEIVSGNTIYF. DNA for the CDR3: TGTGCCAGCAGCTTAAAGCCAGAAATCGTCTCTGGAAACACCATATATTTT. This sequence joins TRBV7-9 and TRBJ1-3; D remains unclear. V was shortened by 2 bases and J by 0 bases, with 14 bases between the two germline ends. The germline V gene has CDR1 SEHNR and CDR2 FQNEAQ (reference sequence). This CDR3 region has 17 residues.

The chain is built from TRBV27 and TRBJ1-2; D is possibly TRBD1 (6 bases). CDR1 is MNHEY and CDR2 is SMNVEV in the germline V gene (reference sequence). The CDR3 totals 14 residues. Trimming removed 8 bases from V and 3 bases from J, with 16 bases in between. The CDR3 sequence: CASGRGAPYYGYTF. The CDR3 DNA is TGTGCCAGCGGCCGGGGGGCTCCATACTATGGCTACACCTTC.

CDR3 in DNA: TGTGCCAGCAGTGACTCGGGCAGGAGGGTCGATGAGCAGTTCTTC. It is translated as CASSDSGRRVDEQFF. The V and J genes are TRBV6-4 and TRBJ2-1, with D maybe TRBD2 (6 bases). CDR3 size: 15 residues. V dropped 0 bases and J dropped 8 bases, with 14 bases sitting between them. Germline CDR1 is MRHNA and CDR2 is SNTAGT.

CDR3 in amino acids: CASSLEEGGVTTYEQYF. The CDR3 coding sequence is TGTGCCAGCAGCTTAGAGGAGGGCGGGGTTACCACCTACGAGCAGTACTTC. The chain has TRBV7-8 and TRBJ2-7; D might be TRBD2 (6 bases). CDR1 SGHVS and CDR2 FQNEAQ come from the germline V gene. V lost 1 base and J lost 2, with 18 bases in between. CDR3 length: 17 amino acids.

J is TRBJ2-3 and V is TRBV9, with a possible D match to TRBD2 (5 bases). In germline, CDR1 is SGDLS, CDR2 YYNGEE. This CDR3 has 16 residues. The V end was cut by 3 bases, the J end by 0 bases, with 14 bases between. The CDR3 sequence: CASSDPAGMSTDTQYF. The CDR3 nucleotides are TGTGCCAGCAGCGACCCTGCGGGTATGAGCACAGATACGCAGTATTTT.

This chain connects TRBV7-9 to TRBJ1-4; unclear D gene. Germline CDR1 is SEHNR and CDR2 is FQNEAQ (reference sequence). Trimming removed 7 bases from V and 3 bases from J, with 9 bases in between. The CDR3 runs 13 residues. CDR3 DNA: TGTGCCAGCACCCCGCGGCCTAATGAAAAACTGTTTTTT. It codes for CASTPRPNEKLFF.

This clone has only one observation. The V gene is TRBV15, the J gene TRBJ2-6; 11 bases agree with TRBD2. The CDR3 spans 18 residues. With V trimmed by 3 bases and J by 0 bases, 4 bases remained unmatched. Germline-derived CDR1 and CDR2 are LNHNV and YYDKDF (reference sequence). The CDR3 region is CATSRGLADSSGANVLTF. The CDR3 DNA is TGTGCCACCAGCAGGGGACTAGCGGATTCCTCTGGGGCCAACGTCCTGACTTTC.

The chain joins TRBV11-2 to TRBJ1-1; no reliable D call. There are 15 residues in the CDR3. Trimming took off 1 base at V and 0 bases at J, with 9 bases between the two ends. The germline V gene has CDR1 SGHAT and CDR2 FQNNGV. The CDR3 loop reads CASSLVSGMNTEAFF. The CDR3, as DNA: TGTGCCAGCAGCTTAGTATCTGGAATGAACACTGAAGCTTTCTTT.

The chain links TRBV6-5 to TRBJ2-7; D may correspond to TRBD1 or TRBD2 (5 bases each). Germline assignment: CDR1 MNHEY and CDR2 SVGAGI. V gave up 6 bases and J gave up 7 bases, with 19 bases separating them. The CDR3 spans 14 residues. CDR3 protein: CASSPLRGLGEQYF. The CDR3 DNA reads TGTGCCAGCAGCCCCTTGAGGGGCTTGGGGGAGCAGTACTTC.

The rearrangement uses TRBV28 and TRBJ2-5; 7 bases map to TRBD2. The CDR3 has 16 amino acids. Trimming took 4 bases from V and 5 from J; bases not matched to a gene: 13. Germline loops: CDR1 MDHEN, CDR2 SYDVKM. The CDR3 region is CASSSVGGRSLETQYF. The CDR3 DNA reads TGTGCCAGCAGTTCGGTGGGCGGGAGAAGTTTGGAGACCCAGTACTTC.

The CDR3 DNA sequence: TGTGCCAGCAGCTCCTCCGGGACTGTCACCGGGGAGCTGTTTTTT. It yields the protein CASSSSGTVTGELFF. The J gene is TRBJ2-2, the V gene TRBV9; a possible D gene is TRBD2 (6 bases). Germline values: CDR1 SGDLS, CDR2 YYNGEE. Trimming shortened V by 4 bases and J by 4 bases, and 14 bases separated the two germline ends. The CDR3 loop spans 15 amino acids.

CDR3 sequence reads: CSPDTQYF. The CDR3 nucleotides read TGCAGCCCCGATACGCAGTATTTT. The chain recombines TRBV29-1 with TRBJ2-3; D is uncertain. Germline CDR1 SQVTM, CDR2 ANQGSEA. CDR3 length: 8 amino acids. The ends were cut back, 8 bases at V and 6 bases at J, with 3 bases in the middle.